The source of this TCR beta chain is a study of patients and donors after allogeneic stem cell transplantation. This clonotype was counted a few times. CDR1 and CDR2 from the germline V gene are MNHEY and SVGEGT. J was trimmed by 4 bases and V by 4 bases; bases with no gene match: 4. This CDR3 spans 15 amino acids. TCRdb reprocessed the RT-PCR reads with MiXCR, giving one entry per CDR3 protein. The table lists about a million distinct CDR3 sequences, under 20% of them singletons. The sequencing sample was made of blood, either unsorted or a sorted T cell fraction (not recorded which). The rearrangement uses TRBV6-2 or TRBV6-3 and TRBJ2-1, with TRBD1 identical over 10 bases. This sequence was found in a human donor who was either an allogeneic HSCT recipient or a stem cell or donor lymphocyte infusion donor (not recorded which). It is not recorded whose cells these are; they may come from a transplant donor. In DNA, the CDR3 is TGTGCCAGCAGTTTTCGGGGACAGGGGTACAATGAGCAGTTCTTC. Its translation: CASSFRGQGYNEQFF.